This is a list of T cell receptor beta chains from one sample in a study of blood T cell repertoires in COVID-19. The repertoire was sequenced with immunoSEQ multiplex PCR; TCRdb's copy has only in-frame clones and lacks some. The sample includes fewer than 350,000 clones, approximately 91% of them seen just once. The specimen sequenced was PBMCs or T cells enriched from blood (not recorded which). Receptor source: a woman between 40 and 50 years old with acute COVID-19. CDR3s include the opening cysteine and the closing phenylalanine or tryptophan. D genes are given only for firm matches. The size field is filled for only some rows; it gives once, few, many or a size class.

v_gene	d_gene	j_gene	abundance	CDR3nt	CDR3aa
TRBV19	.	TRBJ1-2	.	TGTGCCAGTAGTATTTTGGGAGTGGGCTACACCTTC	CASSILGVGYTF
TRBV5-4	.	TRBJ2-3	.	TGTGCCAGCAGCTTTCGAGATACGCAGTATTTT	CASSFRDTQYF
TRBV2	TRBD1	TRBJ2-2	.	TGTGCCAGCAGCGGACAGGGGACCACCGGGGAGCTGTTTTTT	CASSGQGTTGELFF
TRBV19	.	TRBJ1-2	.	TGTGCCAGTAGTATAGCAGGGGCTGGCTATGGCTACACCTTC	CASSIAGAGYGYTF
TRBV4-1	.	TRBJ2-7	few	TGCGCCAGCAGCCAAGACCCCAGGTACATGTCCTACGAGCAGTACTTC	CASSQDPRYMSYEQYF
TRBV29-1	TRBD2	TRBJ2-1	.	TGCAGCGTTGAGGTAGCGGGGGCCAATGAGCAGTTCTTC	CSVEVAGANEQFF
TRBV5-1	.	TRBJ1-2	.	TGCGCCAGCAGCCTCGTACCCCTCGACGGGGGATCTCGGTACACCTTC	CASSLVPLDGGSRYTF
TRBV5-1	TRBD2	TRBJ2-1	.	TGCGCCAGCAGCTTGGTCGTGACTAGCGCTGAGCAGTTCTTC	CASSLVVTSAEQFF
TRBV7-3	TRBD2	TRBJ2-1	.	TGTGCCAGCAGCCGCGGGACTAGCGGCCGCAATGAGCAGTTCTTC	CASSRGTSGRNEQFF
TRBV7-8	TRBD1	TRBJ1-3	.	TGTGCCAGCAGCTTAGCACCAGGGGGCTCTGGAAACACCATATATTTT	CASSLAPGGSGNTIYF
TRBV5-6	.	TRBJ2-7	.	TGTGCCAGCAGCTGGGGTAGGGGGTACGAGCAGTACTTC	CASSWGRGYEQYF
TRBV6-1	.	TRBJ1-5	once	TGTGCCAGCAGTGACGGGAGGGGGAATCAGCCCCAGCATTTT	CASSDGRGNQPQHF
TRBV5-1	TRBD1	TRBJ1-4	.	TGCGCCAGCAGCTTGGGGGACAGGGATAATGAAAAACTGTTTTTT	CASSLGDRDNEKLFF
TRBV5-1	TRBD1	TRBJ2-7	.	TGCGCCAGCAGAACCGGGACAGGGGCCTACGAGCAGTACTTC	CASRTGTGAYEQYF
TRBV18	TRBD2	TRBJ2-2	.	TGTGCCAGCTCACCATCCGGGACTACCATAACCGGGGAGCTGTTTTTT	CASSPSGTTITGELFF
TRBV28	.	TRBJ1-4	.	TGTGCCAGCAGTTTACCCACTCCGGGGAATGAAAAACTGTTTTTT	CASSLPTPGNEKLFF
TRBV30	.	TRBJ1-6	.	TGTGCCTGGAGTGCCTTCGGAGGGAGCTCCTATAATTCACCCCTCCACTTT	CAWSAFGGSSYNSPLHF
TRBV2	.	TRBJ2-6	.	TGTGCCAGCACTATATACCAGGGAATTGCTGGGGCCAACGTCCTGACTTTC	CASTIYQGIAGANVLTF
TRBV7-9	.	TRBJ1-1	.	TGTGCCAGCAGCGCTGCGGGGGCTAACACTGAAGCTTTCTTT	CASSAAGANTEAFF
TRBV7-9	TRBD1	TRBJ2-7	.	TGTGCCAGCAGCTTAGTCGGACAGGGGAAAAGCTACGAGCAGTACTTC	CASSLVGQGKSYEQYF
TRBV6-5	.	TRBJ2-4	.	TGTGCCAGCAGTTCTGCGACAGTAGCCAAAAACATTCAGTACTTC	CASSSATVAKNIQYF
TRBV30	.	TRBJ1-1	.	TGTGCCTGGACCAATGATGGGGGGGGCAACACTGAAGCTTTCTTT	CAWTNDGGGNTEAFF
TRBV18	.	TRBJ2-2	.	TGTGCCAGCTCACCAGGGGGCAGGACCGGGGAGCTGTTTTTT	CASSPGGRTGELFF
TRBV5-6	.	TRBJ1-5	.	TGTGCCAGCAGCTTGGGCGGATTGAGCAATCAGCCCCAGCATTTT	CASSLGGLSNQPQHF
TRBV30	TRBD2	TRBJ2-7	.	TGTGCCTGGAGTGTAAGGGGCGGGAGAATCTCCTACGAGCAGTACTTC	CAWSVRGGRISYEQYF
TRBV7-9	TRBD1	TRBJ1-6	.	TGTGCCAGCAGCTTTCCGGGACAGGGAAACAATAATTCACCCCTCCACTTT	CASSFPGQGNNNSPLHF
TRBV10-1	.	TRBJ2-1	.	TGCGCCCCTAGGGGTCTATCGAACAATGAGCAGTTCTTC	CAPRGLSNNEQFF
TRBV5-1	.	TRBJ2-2	.	TGCGCCAGCAGCTTCGGCGAATGGAGCTCCGGGGAGCTGTTTTTT	CASSFGEWSSGELFF
TRBV6-5	TRBD1	TRBJ1-2	once	TGTGCCAGCAGTTACTCCGGGACAGCCTATGGCTACACCTTC	CASSYSGTAYGYTF
TRBV5-1	.	TRBJ2-2	.	TGCGCCAGCACAGGCGCGAACACCGGGGAGCTGTTTTTT	CASTGANTGELFF
TRBV19	TRBD2	TRBJ2-1	few	TGTGCCAGTAGCCCGGGACTAGCAAGAGGCTCCTACAATGAGCAGTTCTTC	CASSPGLARGSYNEQFF
TRBV30	TRBD2	TRBJ2-3	once	TGTGCCTGGAGTACCGGGACTAGCTCCGGTGGAGATACGCAGTATTTT	CAWSTGTSSGGDTQYF
TRBV18	TRBD2	TRBJ2-1	.	TGTGCCAGCTCACCTCGGGGGGGTACGGACAATGAGCAGTTCTTC	CASSPRGGTDNEQFF
TRBV28	.	TRBJ1-2	.	TGTGCCAGCGGTCCGTCTGGGGCAGGGGACTATGGCTACACCTTC	CASGPSGAGDYGYTF
TRBV24-1	.	TRBJ2-6	.	TGTGCCACCAGCCTCTCAGGGACAGGGGCCAACGTCCTGACTTTC	CATSLSGTGANVLTF
TRBV7-2	TRBD2	TRBJ2-7	.	TGTGCCAGCAGCTTGGGCGGGGGGACCGAGCAGTACTTC	CASSLGGGTEQYF
TRBV2	TRBD1	TRBJ1-1	.	TGTGCCAGCAGTGAGGGACAGGCGGGCACTGAAGCTTTCTTT	CASSEGQAGTEAFF
TRBV2	.	TRBJ1-1	.	TGTGCCAGCAGTGACGGTCCTGAAGCTTTCTTT	CASSDGPEAFF
TRBV6-5	.	TRBJ1-2	.	TGTGCCAGCAGTTACGAGGGGGGGTATGGCTACACCTTC	CASSYEGGYGYTF
TRBV19	.	TRBJ2-4	.	TGTGCCAGTAGTCGGGGGGCAGGCAAAAACATTCAGTACTTC	CASSRGAGKNIQYF
TRBV19	.	TRBJ2-2	.	TGTGCCAGTAGTACCCGTACCGGGGAGCTGTTTTTT	CASSTRTGELFF
TRBV18	.	TRBJ2-5	once	TGTGCCAGCTCACCCATAGAGGAGAAGGAGACCCAGTACTTC	CASSPIEEKETQYF
TRBV7-9	.	TRBJ2-4	.	TGTGCCAGCAGCTTAATAGGGGAACTAGCCAAAAACATTCAGTACTTC	CASSLIGELAKNIQYF
TRBV11-2	TRBD2	TRBJ2-2	.	TGTGCCAGCAGCTTAGCGGGAGGTAACACCGGGGAGCTGTTTTTT	CASSLAGGNTGELFF
TRBV28	TRBD1	TRBJ1-4	.	TGTGCCAGCGAAACCGACAGGGGGCAGGGTGAAAAACTGTTTTTT	CASETDRGQGEKLFF
TRBV3-1/TRBV3-2	TRBD2	TRBJ2-7	.	TGTGCCAGCAGCCGTTCTAGCGGGAGGGAGTACGAGCAGTACTTC	CASSRSSGREYEQYF
TRBV9	TRBD2	TRBJ2-5	.	TGTGCCAGCAGCCCCAGACTAGCGGGAGGGCGGGATCAAGAGACCCAGTACTTC	CASSPRLAGGRDQETQYF
TRBV3-1/TRBV3-2	.	TRBJ1-5	.	TGTGCCAGCAGCCACCCCAAGGGGCCGGGTAGCAATCAGCCCCAGCATTTT	CASSHPKGPGSNQPQHF
TRBV5-1	.	TRBJ2-2	.	TGCGCCAGCAGGGGAAGGGAGGCCAACACCGGGGAGCTGTTTTTT	CASRGREANTGELFF
TRBV18	TRBD1	TRBJ2-5	once	TGTGCCAGCTCACCAGGGGGACAGAAAGAGACCCAGTACTTC	CASSPGGQKETQYF
TRBV7-2	.	TRBJ1-2	.	TGTGCCAGCAGCCTCCGGGACACTAAAAATCGCTACACCTTC	CASSLRDTKNRYTF